This T cell receptor (beta chain) stems from a study of blood T cell repertoires in COVID-19. Study overall: PBMCs, B-cell-depleted T cells, or T cells were the source of the cDNA or gDNA that made up the material.

Clones were sequenced by immunoSEQ multiplex PCR, and TCRdb holds only the in-frame ones, with some missing. This sample has around 140,000 clones, with approximately 89% found just once. The V gene's germline CDR1 is SNHLY and CDR2 FYNNEI. With V trimmed by 7 bases and J by 3 bases, 5 bases remained unmatched. This CDR3 comprises 14 residues. The sequencing sample was made of peripheral blood. V and J are TRBV2 and TRBJ2-7; TRBD1 aligns across 11 bases. The sequence came from a man aged 45 to 65 with acute or convalescent COVID-19. CDR3 nucleotide sequence: TGTGCCAGCACGGTGGGGACAGGGGGCTACGAGCAGTACTTC. Translated, it gives CASTVGTGGYEQYF. Filled out from reference TRBV2 and TRBJ2-7, the complete variable domain reads EPEVTQTPSHQVTQMGQEVILRCVPISNHLYFYWYRQILGQKVEFLVSFYNNEISEKSEIFDDQFSVERPDGSNFTLKIRSTKLEDSAMYFCASTVGTGGYEQYFGPGTRLTVT.